A selection of T cell receptor beta chains follows, all from one sample in a study of T cell responses to AZD1222 COVID-19 vaccine. Assay: immunoSEQ multiplex PCR; the TCRdb copy retains only in-frame clones and omits some. The data hold fewer than 150,000 clones, with approximately 86% observed a single time. The material was peripheral blood, obtained on day 0 of AZD1222 vaccination. Receptors were obtained from an adult in good health. Both conserved end residues are part of each CDR3. Each record gives: J gene, D gene, clone size, V gene, CDR3 protein, CDR3 DNA. The D gene is left open where the match is weak. Size is omitted from some rows. Given values are once, few, many or a class for expanded clones.

TRBJ2-7 | TRBD1 | few | TRBV11-2 | CASSLVQGAHEQYF | TGTGCCAGCAGCTTAGTCCAGGGGGCACACGAGCAGTACTTC
TRBJ2-5 | NA | NA | TRBV7-2 | CASSLDYYQETQYF | TGTGCCAGCAGCTTAGACTACTACCAAGAGACCCAGTACTTC
TRBJ2-7 | NA | NA | TRBV7-9 | CASSIFRDISYEQYF | TGTGCCAGCAGCATATTCCGGGACATCTCCTACGAGCAGTACTTC
TRBJ2-3 | NA | NA | TRBV5-1 | CASSLGGAVGTHSDTQYF | TGCGCCAGCAGCTTGGGGGGGGCCGTAGGGACCCATTCGGATACGCAGTATTTT
TRBJ1-4 | NA | NA | TRBV1 | CTSSQDQEKPNEKLFF | TGCACCAGCAGCCAAGATCAGGAAAAACCTAATGAAAAACTGTTTTTT
TRBJ2-7 | NA | NA | TRBV12-5 | CASGLLKGDPSYEQYF | TGTGCTAGTGGTTTACTGAAGGGGGATCCCTCCTACGAGCAGTACTTC
TRBJ1-2 | NA | NA | TRBV6-2/TRBV6-3 | CASSYSSILSYGYTF | TGTGCCAGCAGTTACTCAAGTATTCTCTCGTATGGCTACACCTTC
TRBJ2-7 | TRBD2 | NA | TRBV4-2 | CASSQAGGPYEQYF | TGTGCCAGCAGCCAAGCGGGAGGGCCCTACGAGCAGTACTTC
TRBJ1-3 | NA | NA | TRBV4-2 | CASSQEILGSNGNTIYF | TGTGCCAGCAGCCAAGAGATTCTAGGGTCAAATGGAAACACCATATATTTT
TRBJ1-4 | NA | NA | TRBV4-2 | CASSEAQEATNEKLFF | TGTGCCAGCAGCGAGGCCCAAGAAGCAACTAATGAAAAACTGTTTTTT
TRBJ2-7 | NA | NA | TRBV5-4 | CASSLGLGADYEQYF | TGTGCCAGCAGCCTGGGTCTTGGCGCTGACTACGAGCAGTACTTC
TRBJ1-2 | TRBD1 | NA | TRBV7-8 | CASSNSGGPGYGYTF | TGTGCCAGCAGCAACTCAGGGGGCCCTGGCTATGGCTACACCTTC
TRBJ1-2 | NA | once | TRBV6-5 | CASSYGGTYGYTF | TGTGCCAGCAGTTATGGGGGGACCTATGGCTACACCTTC
TRBJ2-1 | TRBD2 | NA | TRBV29-1 | CSVAILAGEGEQFF | TGCAGCGTTGCAATCCTAGCGGGAGAAGGTGAGCAGTTCTTC
TRBJ1-1 | NA | NA | TRBV30 | CAGGRTNTEAFF | TGTGCCGGAGGGCGGACGAACACTGAAGCTTTCTTT
TRBJ2-2 | NA | NA | TRBV30 | CAWPRTPRPGELFF | TGTGCCTGGCCGCGGACTCCCCGCCCCGGGGAGCTGTTTTTT
TRBJ2-1 | NA | once | TRBV6-2/TRBV6-3 | CASSDISRNEQFF | TGTGCCAGCAGCGACATTAGCCGCAATGAGCAGTTCTTC
TRBJ2-7 | TRBD1 | NA | TRBV5-5 | CASSLGPGTVDDEQYF | TGTGCCAGCAGCTTGGGGCCCGGGACAGTTGACGACGAGCAGTACTTC
TRBJ2-5 | NA | NA | TRBV27 | CASSLGAPETQYF | TGTGCCAGCAGTTTGGGGGCCCCAGAGACCCAGTACTTC
TRBJ1-4 | TRBD1 | NA | TRBV5-1 | CASSLTGGYLGEKLFF | TGCGCCAGCAGCTTGACAGGGGGTTACCTCGGGGAAAAACTGTTTTTT
TRBJ2-1 | NA | NA | TRBV24-1 | CATSEEGAPGNEQFF | TGTGCCACCAGTGAGGAGGGGGCGCCGGGGAATGAGCAGTTCTTC